One sample yielded the 20 T cell receptor beta chains listed below, sequenced in a study of tumor-infiltrating lymphocytes in primary liver carcinoma. Unsorted bulk tissue, about 17-34 mg of it, served as the source for co-extraction of RNA and DNA. Total RNA (around 510 ng) served as template for TCR beta cDNA synthesis primed by a constant-region primer. Slightly modified ARM-PCR with three nested multiplex PCR rounds yielded TCR beta libraries. The opening two PCR rounds, nine to eleven cycles each, paired TRBV1-TRBV30 forward primers with a C-beta reverse primer. A single record per CDR3 protein comes from TCRdb applying MiXCR to the multiplex PCR reads. Of 100,000 to 150,000 distinct CDR3 sequences listed, 55% to 75% are singletons. Material for sequencing was liver tumor tissue from sampling region 1. Subset meaning: tumor region T1, superior pole. The source of these receptors is a woman aged 55-75 years with primary liver carcinoma and hepatitis B virus infection.

As to this clonotype: A single base separates this from a much larger clone, so it may be a read error. The V and J genes are TRBV4-2 and TRBJ2-3; TRBD2 matches 15 bases. The germline V gene has CDR1 LGHNA and CDR2 YNFKEQ. This CDR3 has 17 residues. The junction had 12 bases not matched to a gene; V was cut back by 8 bases and J by 6 bases. For the CDR3, the DNA is TGTGCCAGCGGCCCGGGACTAGCGGGAGGAACCAGCGATACGCAGTATTTT. Translating it yields CASGPGLAGGTSDTQYF.

Concerning this clonotype: At one of its ends the junction is not consistent with the germline gene, which may arise from a read error. The gene calls are TRBV11-1 and TRBJ2-3, with 7 bases fitting TRBD2. CDR3 length: 14 residues. The germline gives CDR1 SGHAT, CDR2 FQDESV (reference sequence). The CDR3: CASNLRQPAGESRF. The CDR3, as DNA: TGTGCCAGCAACTTAAGGCAACCTGCGGGAGAGTCTCGCTTT.

For this clonotype: This CDR3 is missing its conserved last phenylalanine or tryptophan, likely due to a read error. The rearrangement links TRBV11-3 to TRBJ2-3, with unresolved D. Germline V gene data show CDR1 as SGHNT and CDR2 as YENEEA. The ends were cut back, 8 bases at V and 3 bases at J, with 15 bases in the middle. The CDR3 contains 14 residues. This CDR3 is CASGLRTSTDTQYS. The DNA for the CDR3 is TGTGCCAGCGGCCTTCGCACCTCGACAGATACGCAGTATTCT.

The rearrangement uses TRBV15 and TRBJ2-2; D is unresolved. The CDR3 spans 16 residues. The germline gives CDR1 LNHNV, CDR2 YYDKDF (reference sequence). V lost 0 bases to trimming and J lost 1 base, with 9 bases between them. CDR3 amino acids: CATSRDHGVNTGELFF. In DNA form, the CDR3 reads TGTGCCACCAGCAGAGATCATGGGGTGAACACCGGGGAGCTGTTTTTT.

The chain couples TRBV11-3 to TRBJ2-1; 10 bases are a match to TRBD2. V shed 8 bases and J 6 bases; nucleotides not matched to a gene: 16. CDR1 is SGHNT, CDR2 YENEEA, per germline. The CDR3 sequence is 17 residues long. The CDR3 DNA sequence: TGTGCCAGCGGCCTTTCAGCGGGAGGGGCAGGGTTCAATGAGCAGTTCTTC. Residues: CASGLSAGGAGFNEQFF.

This clonotype was picked up many times. CDR3: CASSLETSSGREEGETQYF. The CDR3, as DNA: TGTGCCAGCAGCTTAGAAACCAGTAGCGGGAGAGAGGAGGGAGAGACCCAGTACTTC. The chain joins TRBV7-8 to TRBJ2-5; 9 bases line up with TRBD2. This CDR3 has 19 amino acids. Germline-derived CDR1 and CDR2 are SGHVS and FQNEAQ. Trimming at V came to 1 base and at J to 4 bases, leaving 16 bases not matched to a gene.

With respect to this clonotype: One end of the junction varies from germline; a read error may be responsible. V and J are TRBV6-1 and TRBJ2-1; unclear D gene. In germline, CDR1 is MNHNS, CDR2 SASEGT. The CDR3 spans 16 residues. The CDR3 region has the DNA TGTGCCAGGAGTGAATTTGGGATTAGAACCTACTATGAGCAGTTCTTC. This gives the protein CARSEFGIRTYYEQFF.

The CDR3 here is CSAFTGTGGAQYF. CDR3 nucleotides: TGCAGCGCGTTCACCGGGACAGGGGGCGCTCAGTACTTC. The chain combines TRBV29-1 with TRBJ2-4; TRBD1 matches 12 bases. Trimming cost V 7 bases and J 12 bases; bases outside gene matches: 10. Germline values: CDR1 SQVTM, CDR2 ANQGSEA. The CDR3 has 13 residues. The entire variable domain, with the rest obtained from reference TRBV29-1 and TRBJ2-4, is as follows: SAVISQKPSRDICQRGTSLTIQCQVDSQVTMMFWYRQQPGQSLTLIATANQGSEATYESGFVIDKFPISRPNLTFSTLTVSNMSPEDSSIYLCSAFTGTGGAQYFGAGTRLSVL.

The chain joins TRBV27 to TRBJ2-7, with 9 bases lining up with TRBD1. Trimming took 5 bases from V and 4 from J; bases not matched to a gene: 6. This CDR3 spans 14 amino acids. The germline CDR1 and CDR2 sequences are MNHEY and SMNVEV (reference sequence). As DNA, the CDR3 is TGTGCCAGCAGTGTCGACAGGGGGAAGTACGAGCAGTACTTC. It translates to CASSVDRGKYEQYF.

V usage is TRBV7-9 and J usage is TRBJ2-5, with D maybe TRBD2 (5 bases). This CDR3 region has 15 residues. Germline-derived CDR1 and CDR2 are SEHNR and FQNEAQ (reference sequence). Trimming removed 7 bases from V and 3 bases from J, with 18 bases in between. The CDR3 loop reads CASTRGEGWEETQYF. CDR3 DNA sequence: TGTGCCAGCACCCGGGGAGAAGGCTGGGAAGAGACCCAGTACTTC.

About this clonotype itself: Since a much larger clone is just one base distant, this may be a read error. V and J are TRBV6-5 and TRBJ2-3, with D perhaps TRBD1 (6 bases). V lost 6 bases and J lost 1, with 14 bases in between. The CDR3 spans 15 residues. CDR1 is MNHEY, CDR2 SVGAGI, per germline. Here the CDR3 reads CASSEQGWGTDTQYF. In nucleotides, the CDR3 is TGTGCCAGCAGCGAACAGGGTTGGGGCACAGATACGCAGTATTTT.

This clonotype was detected only a few times. The chain joins TRBV7-3 to TRBJ2-3, with D possibly being TRBD1 (6 bases). V was trimmed by 2 bases and J by 2 bases, leaving 8 bases between them. The CDR3 sequence is 14 residues long. Germline V CDR1 and CDR2: SGHTA, FQGTGA. The CDR3 coding sequence is TGTGCCAGCAGCTTATGGGGGCCCACAGATACGCAGTATTTT. Its protein product is CASSLWGPTDTQYF.

Details on this clonotype: A much larger clone is a single base away; this may be a read error. This chain links TRBV6-1 with TRBJ1-5; TRBD1 matches at 10 bases. The J call may be mistaken, given a closer DNA end match to TRBJ2-3. Germline lookup yields CDR1 MNHNS and CDR2 SASEGT. This CDR3 region has 18 residues. The CDR3 loop is CASSESGQGRYSNQPQYF. For the CDR3, the DNA is TGTGCCAGCAGTGAGTCGGGACAGGGGCGCTATAGCAATCAGCCCCAGTATTTT.

Concerning this clonotype: One end of the junction varies from germline; a read error may be responsible. This sequence joins TRBV11-3 and TRBJ2-1, with D possibly TRBD2 on 7 matching bases. The germline gives CDR1 SGHNT, CDR2 YENEEA. The length of the CDR3 is 17 residues. CDR3 nucleotide sequence: TGTGCCAGCAGCTCCCGGGGGGCGCGGACCATGAGCAATGAACAGTTATTC. Its protein is CASSSRGARTMSNEQLF.

In its sample, this clonotype was seen many times. The chain is built from TRBV6-1 and TRBJ1-3; D uncertain. V was trimmed by 1 base and J by 0 bases, leaving 4 bases between them. This CDR3 is 14 amino acids long. From germline, CDR1 is MNHNS and CDR2 SASEGT. The CDR3 reads CASSEGYSGNTIYF. In nucleotides, the CDR3 is TGTGCCAGCAGTGAAGGTTACTCTGGAAACACCATATATTTT.

This clonotype occurred many times. The rearrangement uses TRBV29-1 and TRBJ2-5; D remains ambiguous. Trimming cost V 5 bases and J 5 bases, with 12 bases left between them. Germline CDR1 SQVTM, CDR2 ANQGSEA. The CDR3 loop spans 12 amino acids. CDR3 sequence (DNA): TGCAGCGTTCTCGGGCTGAGGGAGACCCAGTACTTC. Protein: CSVLGLRETQYF.

There are many counts of this clonotype. The chain couples TRBV6-1 to TRBJ1-5; TRBD1 might be the D (5 bases). V lost 5 bases, J lost 1 base, and 12 bases lay in between. Germline V gene lookup returns CDR1 MNHNS and CDR2 SASEGT. The CDR3 covers 15 residues. The DNA for the CDR3 is TGTGCCAGCAGTAAAGGGGACCTAAGCAATCAGCCCCAGCATTTT. It is translated as CASSKGDLSNQPQHF.

The rearrangement uses TRBV7-3 and TRBJ2-1, with a weak D call TRBD2 (5 bases). The CDR3 is 20 residues long. CDR1 SGHTA and CDR2 FQGTGA come from the germline V gene. Trimming cost V 0 bases and J 2 bases, with 23 bases left between them. The CDR3 here is CASSLTRRNRARGTYNEQFF. The CDR3 DNA is TGTGCCAGCAGCTTAACAAGGAGGAACAGAGCGAGAGGTACCTACAATGAGCAGTTCTTC.

As to this clonotype: A read error may explain this, as a much larger clone is one base away. The chain couples TRBV6-2 or TRBV6-3 to TRBJ2-3, with D perhaps matching TRBD1 or TRBD2 (5 bases each). Germline CDR1 MNHEY, CDR2 SVGEGT. The germline V and J ends were trimmed by 7 bases and 4 bases, with 18 bases remaining between them. The CDR3 is 15 amino acids. CDR3: CASKGSATPADTQYF. CDR3 in DNA: TGTGCCAGCAAGGGGAGCGCCACCCCCGCAGATACGCAGTATTTT.

This clonotype was recorded only once. The chain joins TRBV11-2 to TRBJ2-7; a possible D gene is TRBD1 (6 bases). CDR3 length: 15 residues. The V gene's germline CDR1 is SGHAT and CDR2 FQNNGV. V gave up 2 bases and J gave up 2 bases, with 13 bases separating them. The CDR3: CASSLSRGIPYEQYF. The CDR3 DNA reads TGTGCCAGCAGCTTAAGCAGGGGAATTCCCTACGAGCAGTACTTC.